These 30 T cell receptor beta chains came from one sample sequenced in a study of blood T cell repertoires in COVID-19. The assay was immunoSEQ multiplex PCR, and TCRdb's table has in-frame clones only and misses some. This table has about 62,000 clones, roughly 89% appearing once. What was sequenced was peripheral blood. Receptor source: a human donor in a cohort sampled during active COVID-19.

The gene calls are TRBV3-1 (or the pseudogene TRBV3-2) and TRBJ2-5, with D possibly matching TRBD1 (6 bases). V lost 4 bases to trimming and J lost 2 bases, with 8 bases between them. This CDR3 spans 13 amino acids. Germline lookup yields CDR1 LGHDT and CDR2 YNNKEL (reference sequence). For the CDR3, the DNA is TGTGCCAGCAGCCGCAGGGGACAAGAGACCCAGTACTTC. It specifies CASSRRGQETQYF.

This sequence joins TRBV11-3 and TRBJ2-1; 7 bases line up with TRBD1. CDR1 is SGHNT and CDR2 is YENEEA in the germline V gene. The CDR3 covers 15 residues. After removal of 4 bases from V and 3 bases from J, the junction contained 6 bases not matched to a gene. In DNA form, the CDR3 reads TGTGCCAGCAGCTCGGACAGGACCAACTACAATGAGCAGTTCTTC. As protein: CASSSDRTNYNEQFF.

This chain joins TRBV14 and TRBJ2-1, with a weak D call TRBD1 (6 bases). The germline CDR1 and CDR2 sequences are SGHDN and FVKESK. Trimming stripped 10 bases from V and 2 bases from J, with 12 bases between. The CDR3 extends over 13 amino acids. Written as DNA, the CDR3 is TGTGCCACATCAGAGGGGGCCTACAATGAGCAGTTCTTC. This gives the protein CATSEGAYNEQFF.

The chain is built from TRBV27 and TRBJ1-2, with 7 bases fitting TRBD1. The CDR3 is 14 residues long. V gave up 6 bases and J gave up 7 bases; unmatched junction bases: 11. Germline V gene sequence: CDR1 MNHEY, CDR2 SMNVEV (reference sequence). The CDR3 reads CASSWDRKAAGYTF. The CDR3 DNA follows: TGTGCCAGCAGCTGGGACAGAAAGGCTGCTGGCTACACCTTC.

This clone occurred a few times. This chain links TRBV6-5 with TRBJ2-1, with D maybe TRBD2 (6 bases). This CDR3 comprises 15 residues. In germline, CDR1 is MNHEY, CDR2 SVGAGI. Trimming removed 1 base from V and 0 bases from J, with 7 bases in between. The DNA for the CDR3 is TGTGCCAGCAGTTACTGGCGGGGCTCCTACAATGAGCAGTTCTTC. Translated, it gives CASSYWRGSYNEQFF.

The chain couples TRBV2 to TRBJ1-2; the match to TRBD1 covers 8 bases. V shed 3 bases and J 8 bases; nucleotides not matched to a gene: 8. The CDR3 has 14 residues. The germline V gene has CDR1 SNHLY and CDR2 FYNNEI. The CDR3 DNA is TGTGCCAGCAGTGACAACAGGGGGGGAGAGGGCTACACCTTC. Translation: CASSDNRGGEGYTF.

The chain joins TRBV5-1 to TRBJ2-6, with D perhaps TRBD1 (6 bases). This CDR3 region has 16 residues. The V gene lost 4 bases and the J gene lost 0 bases, with 11 bases spanning the gap. The V gene's germline CDR1 is SGHRS and CDR2 YFSETQ. CDR3 DNA: TGCGCCAGCAGCAACCCACAGGGCTCTGGGGCCAACGTCCTGACTTTC. It translates to CASSNPQGSGANVLTF.

CDR3 nucleotide sequence: TGTGCCAGCAGTCCCGACAGGAAGAATGAAAAACTGTTTTTT. It is translated as CASSPDRKNEKLFF. V usage is TRBV14 and J usage is TRBJ1-4, with D perhaps matching TRBD1 (6 bases). The CDR3 has 14 residues. Trimming removed 6 bases from V and 5 bases from J, with 13 bases in between. Looked up from germline, CDR1 is SGHDN and CDR2 is FVKESK.

CDR3 region: CASSLVTTDTQYF. In DNA form, the CDR3 reads TGTGCCAGCAGTTTAGTGACAACAGATACGCAGTATTTT. The rearrangement links TRBV6-6 to TRBJ2-3; no definite D call. The CDR3 runs 13 residues. Germline V gene sequence: CDR1 MNHNY, CDR2 SVGAGI (reference sequence). Trimming cost V 4 bases and J 3 bases, with 8 bases left between them.

This clone showed up just once. The chain joins TRBV5-1 to TRBJ2-5, with D possibly matching TRBD2 (6 bases). V lost 5 bases to trimming and J lost 0 bases, with 11 bases between them. The CDR3 is 14 amino acids. CDR1 is SGHRS, CDR2 YFSETQ, per germline. The CDR3 DNA reads TGCGCCAGCAGTTTTCGGGACTACCAAGAGACCCAGTACTTC. Translating gives CASSFRDYQETQYF.

The chain combines TRBV3-1 (or the pseudogene TRBV3-2) with TRBJ1-3; a weak D match, TRBD1 (5 bases). The CDR3 is made up of 15 amino acids. Germline V lookup: CDR1 LGHDT, CDR2 YNNKEL (reference sequence). Trimming pared 2 bases from V and 1 base from J, leaving 9 bases between. The CDR3 DNA is TGTGCCAGCAGCCAAATGGGGCGATCTGGAAACACCATATATTTT. This translates into CASSQMGRSGNTIYF.

This clone was detected a few times. The chain couples TRBV7-9 to TRBJ2-2; TRBD2 aligns across 9 bases. This CDR3 contains 16 residues. Germline V gene lookup returns CDR1 SEHNR and CDR2 FQNEAQ (reference sequence). The ends lost 5 bases at V and 5 bases at J; junction bases unmatched: 9. CDR3 nucleotides: TGTGCCAGCAGCCTCTTCGGCGGGAGGGGTACCGGGGAGCTGTTTTTT. Translation gives CASSLFGGRGTGELFF.

The chain links TRBV19 to TRBJ1-2; D possibly corresponds to TRBD1 (6 bases). Per germline, CDR1 LNHDA and CDR2 SQIVND (reference sequence). This CDR3 is built from 15 residues. Trimming removed 3 bases from V and 7 bases from J, with 18 bases in between. This CDR3 reads CASSINPRTEGGYTF. The CDR3 DNA follows: TGTGCCAGTAGTATTAACCCCAGGACAGAGGGTGGCTACACCTTC.

V gene TRBV9 combines with J gene TRBJ2-6; D might be TRBD1 (5 bases). Germline CDR1 is SGDLS and CDR2 is YYNGEE. The V gene lost 3 bases and the J gene lost 7 bases, with 8 bases spanning the gap. The CDR3 covers 13 residues. CDR3 residues: CASSGRTANVLTF. DNA for the CDR3: TGTGCCAGCAGCGGCCGGACAGCCAACGTCCTGACTTTC.

This sequence joins TRBV11-1 and TRBJ2-7; tentative D call: TRBD1 (6 bases). With 2 bases removed from V and 5 bases from J, the gap between germline ends came to 16 bases. The CDR3 extends over 15 amino acids. Germline V gene lookup returns CDR1 SGHAT and CDR2 FQDESV (reference sequence). CDR3 sequence reads: CASSLSGGGFHEQYF. For the CDR3, the DNA is TGTGCCAGCAGCTTAAGTGGGGGCGGATTCCACGAGCAGTACTTC. The variable domain in full, with the rest retrieved from reference TRBV11-1 and TRBJ2-7, is EAEVAQSPRYKITEKSQAVAFWCDPISGHATLYWYRQILGQGPELLVQFQDESVVDDSQLPKDRFSAERLKGVDSTLKIQPAELGDSAMYLCASSLSGGGFHEQYFGPGTRLTVT.

The rearrangement links TRBV11-3 to TRBJ2-1, with 7 bases fitting TRBD2. J gave up 3 bases and V 0 bases, and 14 bases lay outside the gene matches. CDR1 SGHNT and CDR2 YENEEA come from the germline V gene. The CDR3 covers 19 residues. Written as DNA, the CDR3 is TGTGCCAGCAGCTTAGAAAGTGATGCGGGAGTAGGGCTCTACAATGAGCAGTTCTTC. Its protein is CASSLESDAGVGLYNEQFF.

The CDR3 loop is CASCHSGGSYNEQFF. In DNA, the CDR3 is TGTGCCAGTTGTCATAGCGGGGGTTCCTACAATGAGCAGTTCTTC. This chain uses TRBV3-1 (or the pseudogene TRBV3-2) with TRBJ2-1; 9 bases agree with TRBD2. V trimming: 9 bases; J trimming: 1 base; junction bases outside the gene matches: 7. Germline lookup yields CDR1 LGHDT and CDR2 YNNKEL (reference sequence). The CDR3 covers 15 residues.

This chain uses TRBV18 with TRBJ1-1, with 7 positions matching TRBD1. This CDR3 contains 13 residues. Losses at the gene ends were 6 bases for V and 3 bases for J; bases not matched to a gene: 4. CDR1 KGHSH and CDR2 LQKENI come from the germline V gene. For the CDR3, the DNA is TGTGCCAGCTCGGGGACAGCGGACACTGAAGCTTTCTTT. Protein sequence: CASSGTADTEAFF.

V usage is TRBV7-8 and J usage is TRBJ1-6, with D possibly matching TRBD1 (5 bases). V shed 3 bases and J shed 14 bases, with 29 bases lying between them. The CDR3 contains 18 residues. CDR1 and CDR2 (germline): SGHVS, FQNEAQ. The CDR3 bases are TGTGCCAGCAGCTTCTGGGACTTCGGACATTCAAACGTCGGGGCCCTCCACTTT. This gives the protein CASSFWDFGHSNVGALHF.

The chain carries TRBV7-2 and TRBJ2-2; possible D gene TRBD2, 6 bases. The CDR3 contains 15 residues. Germline CDR1 and CDR2: SGHTA and FQGNSA. V lost 2 bases to trimming and J lost 6 bases, with 13 bases between them. The CDR3 loop reads CASSLYAGGAGELFF. In DNA, the CDR3 is TGTGCCAGCAGCTTATACGCAGGCGGGGCCGGGGAGCTGTTTTTT.

The chain couples TRBV12-5 to TRBJ2-3, with D perhaps TRBD2 (6 bases). The CDR3 sequence is 12 residues long. Germline V CDR1 and CDR2: LGHNT, FRNRAP. Trimming stripped 5 bases from V and 8 bases from J, with 11 bases between. The CDR3 coding sequence is TGTGCTAGTGGTCTCGCGGGGAGTACGCAGTATTTT. Translated: CASGLAGSTQYF. Together with reference TRBV12-5 and TRBJ2-3, the CDR3 gives the full variable domain: DARVTQTPRHKVTEMGQEVTMRCQPILGHNTVFWYRQTMMQGLELLAYFRNRAPLDDSGMPKDRFSAEMPDATLATLKIQPSEPRDSAVYFCASGLAGSTQYFGPGTRLTVL.

The chain uses TRBV5-6 and TRBJ1-2; 7 bases line up with TRBD1. The CDR3 extends over 13 amino acids. J gave up 8 bases and V 0 bases, and 4 bases lay outside the gene matches. Germline V gene lookup returns CDR1 SGHDT and CDR2 YYEEEE. The CDR3 region has the DNA TGTGCCAGCAGCTTGGGCCAGGGGGAAGGCTACACCTTC. Translation gives CASSLGQGEGYTF.

This rearrangement joins TRBV14 to TRBJ1-5; D gene unclear. The CDR3 runs to 13 residues. V gave up 1 base and J gave up 3 bases, with 4 bases separating them. Germline loops: CDR1 SGHDN, CDR2 FVKESK. CDR3 sequence (DNA): TGTGCCAGCAGCCAAGCCTCCAATCAGCCCCAGCATTTT. Its protein is CASSQASNQPQHF.

The chain uses TRBV3-1 (or the pseudogene TRBV3-2) and TRBJ2-5, with D hard to call. CDR1 and CDR2 (germline): LGHDT, YNNKEL (reference sequence). Deletions cut 0 bases from V and 5 bases from J, with 10 bases between. The CDR3 spans 14 residues. The CDR3 DNA reads as TGTGCCAGCAGCCAAGACGCCTTGAGGGAGACCCAGTACTTC. Encoded protein: CASSQDALRETQYF.

The rearrangement uses TRBV5-5 and TRBJ2-7; a possible D gene is TRBD1 (6 bases). The CDR3 extends over 15 amino acids. Looked up from germline, CDR1 is SGHKS and CDR2 is YYEKEE (reference sequence). V shed 0 bases and J shed 2 bases, with 12 bases lying between them. The CDR3 sequence is CASSLAGTLAYEQYF. CDR3 sequence (DNA): TGTGCCAGCAGCTTGGCCGGGACACTAGCCTACGAGCAGTACTTC.

The gene calls are TRBV5-4 and TRBJ2-3; 10 bases line up with TRBD2. The CDR3 runs 17 residues. The junction had 10 bases not matched to a gene; V was cut back by 6 bases and J by 0 bases. Germline CDR1 SGHNT, CDR2 YYREEE (reference sequence). CDR3 amino acids: CASTSGLAETSTDTQYF. The CDR3 coding sequence is TGTGCCAGCACCTCCGGACTAGCGGAAACTAGCACAGATACGCAGTATTTT.

CDR3 sequence (DNA): TGTGCCAGCAGCCTCCGCACTAGCGGGGGGCCACACAACACCGGGGAGCTGTTTTTT. As protein: CASSLRTSGGPHNTGELFF. The chain couples TRBV28 to TRBJ2-2; 12 bases match TRBD2. Germline V gene lookup returns CDR1 MDHEN and CDR2 SYDVKM. After removal of 6 bases from V and 2 bases from J, the junction contained 13 bases not matched to a gene. CDR3 length: 19 amino acids.

J is TRBJ2-3 and V is TRBV7-3, with TRBD2 matching 8 bases. The ends lost 2 bases at V and 7 bases at J; junction bases unmatched: 8. The CDR3 is 15 residues long. The germline CDR1 and CDR2 sequences are SGHTA and FQGTGA. DNA for the CDR3: TGTGCCAGCAGCTTATTAGCGGGACGTTCAAATACGCAGTATTTT. Translation gives CASSLLAGRSNTQYF. Drawing the rest from reference TRBV7-3 and TRBJ2-3, the complete variable domain is GAGVSQTPSNKVTEKGKYVELRCDPISGHTALYWYRQSLGQGPEFLIYFQGTGAADDSGLPNDRFFAVRPEGSVSTLKIQRTERGDSAVYLCASSLLAGRSNTQYFGPGTRLTVL.

This clone was observed a single time. The genes are TRBV7-3 and TRBJ2-6, with D uncertain. V gave up 6 bases and J gave up 2 bases, with 8 bases separating them. Germline values: CDR1 SGHTA, CDR2 FQGTGA. The CDR3 runs 14 residues. CDR3 sequence: CASSYIAGANVLTF. CDR3 coding DNA: TGTGCCAGCAGTTATATAGCTGGGGCCAACGTCCTGACTTTC. Full variable domain (rest looked up from reference TRBV7-3 and TRBJ2-6): GAGVSQTPSNKVTEKGKYVELRCDPISGHTALYWYRQSLGQGPEFLIYFQGTGAADDSGLPNDRFFAVRPEGSVSTLKIQRTERGDSAVYLCASSYIAGANVLTFGAGSRLTVL.

The V and J genes are TRBV27 and TRBJ2-7, with D perhaps TRBD1 (6 bases). With 8 bases removed from V and 0 bases from J, the gap between germline ends came to 26 bases. Germline V gene lookup returns CDR1 MNHEY and CDR2 SMNVEV (reference sequence). The CDR3 totals 18 residues. CDR3 region: CASGLGAVRPTSSYEQYF. The CDR3 coding sequence is TGTGCCAGCGGATTGGGGGCGGTGCGGCCCACAAGCTCCTACGAGCAGTACTTC.